The clone carrying this TCR beta chain has just a few counts. What it recognizes is unknown. V lost 7 bases to trimming and J lost 6 bases; unmatched junction nucleotides: 5. Germline V lookup: CDR1 SGHDN, CDR2 FVKESK. The CDR3 loop spans 13 amino acids. These data come from a study of molecular identifiers for immune sequencing clone quantification. Findings and limits, study-wide: Naive cells had under 1% of molecules in clones above 20 RNA copies, effectors over 99%. Sizes of clones that are highly expanded could be underestimated (if identical TCR molecules share a barcode).

MiXCR, applied by TCRdb to the PCR reads, yields one record per CDR3 protein. Here the sample spans 65,000 to 70,000 distinct CDR3 sequences, approximately 18% being singletons. With RNA at 10%, 30% or 50%, naive CD8 libraries came from approximately 22,000 to 940,000 sorted cells. Sequenced material: naive CD8+ T cells from blood, with Jurkat cell RNA spiked in. Subset defined: FACS-sorted CD8+CD4-CCR7+CD45RA+ naive T cells. The receptor comes from a human donor in good health. Some libraries in this study had Jurkat cell RNA spiked in. The chain uses TRBV14 and TRBJ1-1; 10 nucleotides match TRBD1. CDR3 DNA: TGTGCCAGCAAAGGACAGGGGGACCCTGAAGCTTTCTTT. This codes for CASKGQGDPEAFF.